This T cell receptor beta chain stems from a study of blood T cell repertoires in COVID-19 (dated by TCRdb to 2020 to 2022). With regard to the full study: Collaborator samples came from the United States, Italy and Spain and covered acute and convalescent phases of COVID-19. The prospective study material was composed of cDNA or gDNA derived from T cells, B-cell-depleted T cells, or PBMCs. Deeply sampled blood TCRbeta repertoires from subjects exposed to, actively infected with, or recovered from COVID-19 were included in the dataset. The repertoires were released in a freely available public database meant as a resource for research on the immune response to SARS-CoV-2. Samples were obtained from the ongoing ImmuneRACE study (first 160 participants) and from 1,254 subjects provided by 6 global collaborators. A de-identified subject ID, COVID-19 status, age in years and sex were almost always included in the sample metadata. Where HLA class I and class II types were available, the types were taken from metadata supplied by the sample provider, not from assay-based typing.

TCRbeta CDR3 regions were amplified from genomic DNA using the immunoSEQ Assay, a bias-controlled multiplex PCR. Per the source publication's procedure: Within the assay, amplification of reference gene primers was used to estimate how many nucleated cells each sample contained. To quantify the absolute abundance of each unique TCRbeta CDR3 rearrangement, sequence reads were collapsed and filtered. Productive Simpson clonality was computed per sample as the square root of Simpson's diversity index over productive rearrangements. Imported from immuneACCESS, the table was reduced by TCRdb to in-frame sequences with V and J called. These copies leave out some clones; in studies compared against another copy, an unresolved V gene accounts for under half, and the cause of the remainder is not known. V and J calls and clone size are given by that table; D and trimming were obtained from the DNA. Here the sample has 200,000 or so clones; 83% occur a single time. The top ten clonotypes cover about 6% of the sample.

Each collaborating institution followed its own protocols to collect whole blood in K2EDTA tubes. Collaborator samples were shipped for TCRbeta analysis as frozen whole blood, isolated PBMCs, or DNA extracted from either sample type. Reading from cysteine to phenylalanine, the CDR3 counts 16 amino acids. Of all the DNA, just the CDR3 is kept, 48 bases in frame from base 1. The germline V gene (reference sequence) specifies LNHDA as CDR1 and SQIVND as CDR2. V lost 7 bases and J lost 2 bases; the stretch between them is 19 bases long. The full study reports these points: The quantity of clinical and demographic metadata differed by source and by participant and was supplied without curation.

Worth noting for this clone: Its antigen is currently not known. The sample holds no much larger clone one base away, and base qualities are not on file.

The receptor chain draws on TRBV19 and TRBJ2-3; perhaps TRBD2 is the D gene, with 7 bases matching. Sequenced: peripheral blood. The clonotype comes from a woman aged 40-49 years with acute or convalescent COVID-19. The DNA is TGTGCCAGTAAGGTCAGGGAGCGGGGACACACAGATACGCAGTATTTT. This encodes CASKVRERGHTDTQYF.